Below are 12 T cell receptor beta chains sequenced from a single sample in a study of blood T cells in healthy people across ages. Next came a second PCR, run for about 6 to 12 cycles, which used a sample-barcoded 5' primer along with a J-beta primer mix. TCRdb redid the calling of the 5' RACE reads with MiXCR, one entry per CDR3 protein. Here the sample spans 660,000 or so distinct CDR3 sequences, roughly 50% being singletons. Input material: blood. The receptors come from a man in his fifties or sixties in good health.

This clonotype has only a few counts. The chain employs TRBV6-2 or TRBV6-3 and TRBJ1-1; 9 nucleotides line up with TRBD1. Per the germline V gene, CDR1 is MNHEY and CDR2 is SVGEGT. The CDR3 spans 14 residues. Trimming took 6 bases from V and 5 from J; bases not matched to a gene: 7. The CDR3 sequence is CASRPTGGETEAFF. Here the CDR3 DNA reads TGTGCCAGCAGACCGACAGGGGGGGAAACTGAAGCTTTCTTT.

A note on this clonotype: The junction differs from germline at one of its ends, possibly a read error. This sequence joins TRBV3-1 and TRBJ2-2; TRBD1 agrees at 7 bases. Germline CDR1 reads LGHDT; CDR2 reads YNNKEL (reference sequence). The CDR3 runs to 13 residues. CDR3 bases: TGTGCCAGCAGCCATACGGCGGCAGGGGGGCTGTTTTTT. Protein: CASSHTAAGGLFF.

The CDR3: CASSPGTSGGPYNEQFF. DNA for the CDR3: TGTGCCAGCAGCCCGGGGACTAGCGGGGGGCCTTACAATGAGCAGTTCTTC. V is TRBV11-3 and J is TRBJ2-1; 15 bases agree with TRBD2. V shed 5 bases and J 4 bases; nucleotides not matched to a gene: 6. The CDR3 is made up of 17 amino acids. CDR1 is SGHNT and CDR2 is YENEEA in the germline V gene.

A few counts support this clonotype. The CDR3 region has the DNA TGCAGTGCTAGATCGTTATACAGGGGGCTTGGAGATACGCAGTATTTT. Amino acid sequence: CSARSLYRGLGDTQYF. The chain joins TRBV20-1 to TRBJ2-3; 9 nucleotides align to TRBD1. Germline V gene data show CDR1 as DFQATT and CDR2 as SNEGSKA (reference sequence). This CDR3 comprises 16 residues. Trimming at V came to 2 bases and at J to 5 bases, leaving 11 bases not matched to a gene.

The rearrangement links TRBV7-2 to TRBJ2-1; 9 bases map to TRBD2. Germline V gives CDR1 SGHTA, CDR2 FQGNSA. CDR3 size: 16 residues. Trimming cost V 1 base and J 8 bases; bases outside gene matches: 9. CDR3 region: CASSLVGGGALDEQFF. In DNA, the CDR3 is TGTGCCAGCAGCTTAGTCGGCGGGGGGGCCTTGGATGAGCAGTTCTTC.

The V and J genes are TRBV7-9 and TRBJ2-2; D remains ambiguous. Trimming cost V 3 bases and J 0 bases, with 11 bases left between them. This CDR3 has 16 residues. From germline, CDR1 is SEHNR and CDR2 FQNEAQ (reference sequence). The CDR3 here is CASSLSPTANTGELFF. CDR3 DNA sequence: TGTGCCAGCAGCTTGAGTCCAACGGCGAACACCGGGGAGCTGTTTTTT. Based on the CDR3 plus reference TRBV7-9 and TRBJ2-2, the full variable domain is DTGVSQNPRHKITKRGQNVTFRCDPISEHNRLYWYRQTLGQGPEFLTYFQNEAQLEKSRLLSDRFSAERPKGSFSTLEIQRTEQGDSAMYLCASSLSPTANTGELFFGEGSRLTVL.

This clonotype was counted a single time. The V and J genes are TRBV5-1 and TRBJ2-5; D unresolved. The CDR3 extends over 16 amino acids. Trimming cost V 1 base and J 2 bases, with 15 bases left between them. Germline-derived CDR1 and CDR2 are SGHRS and YFSETQ. CDR3: CASSLSVDRWQETQYF. CDR3 nucleotide sequence: TGCGCCAGCAGCTTGTCGGTCGATAGGTGGCAAGAGACCCAGTACTTC. The complete variable domain, with remaining parts taken from reference TRBV5-1 and TRBJ2-5, reads KAGVTQTPRYLIKTRGQQVTLSCSPISGHRSVSWYQQTPGQGLQFLFEYFSETQRNKGNFPGRFSGRQFSNSRSEMNVSTLELGDSALYLCASSLSVDRWQETQYFGPGTRLLVL.

In its sample, this clonotype was seen once. Written as DNA, the CDR3 is TGCGCCAGCACCCCGACAGGGGTCAGCGATGAGCAGTTCTTC. It translates to CASTPTGVSDEQFF. The V call is TRBV5-1, the J call TRBJ2-1; 8 nucleotides agree with TRBD1. There are 14 residues in the CDR3. The ends lost 6 bases at V and 8 bases at J; junction bases unmatched: 10. Per the germline V gene, CDR1 is SGHRS and CDR2 is YFSETQ.

The rearrangement links TRBV5-1 to TRBJ2-6; D may match TRBD1 or TRBD2 (5 bases each). Trimming removed 2 bases from V and 2 bases from J, with 14 bases in between. This CDR3 comprises 17 residues. In germline, CDR1 is SGHRS, CDR2 YFSETQ. As DNA, the CDR3 is TGCGCCAGCAGCTTAGTGGGGGATCCTACTGGGGCCAACGTCCTGACTTTC. Its protein product is CASSLVGDPTGANVLTF.

The chain is built from TRBV3-1 and TRBJ1-2, with D unclear. This CDR3 region has 14 residues. Trimming shortened V by 4 bases and J by 4 bases, and 13 bases separated the two germline ends. Germline values: CDR1 LGHDT, CDR2 YNNKEL (reference sequence). CDR3 protein: CASSPPQWAYGYTF. The CDR3 DNA sequence: TGTGCCAGCAGCCCCCCGCAGTGGGCCTATGGCTACACCTTC.

Of note for this clonotype: One end of the junction does not line up with germline, which may come from a read error. The rearrangement links TRBV3-1 to TRBJ2-5; TRBD2 aligns across 11 bases. CDR3 length: 17 amino acids. CDR1 and CDR2 from the germline V gene are LGHDT and YNNKEL (reference sequence). This CDR3 is CTSSQEIGTSGYNEQYF. CDR3 coding DNA: TGTACCAGCAGCCAAGAGATTGGGACTAGCGGTTACAATGAGCAGTACTTC.

This chain joins TRBV7-9 and TRBJ2-7; 10 bases are a match to TRBD1. CDR1 is SEHNR and CDR2 is FQNEAQ in the germline V gene (reference sequence). V was clipped by 2 bases and J by 6 bases; unmatched bases: 4. The CDR3 extends over 14 amino acids. The CDR3 is CASSLMGQGSEQYF. The CDR3 nucleotides read TGTGCCAGCAGCTTAATGGGACAGGGGAGCGAGCAGTACTTC.